The 22 T cell receptor beta chains below all came from one sample that was sequenced in a study of CD8+ T cells in alopecia areata. Sample treatment: oral pan-JAK inhibitor, 5-10 mg twice daily. Reverse transcription of extracted RNA yielded cDNA, which provided the sequencing template. TCRdb keeps only in-frame clones here, not all; method: immunoSEQ multiplex PCR. The sample lists 100,000 to 150,000 clones; 60% to 65% were seen once. The sequencing here drew on CD4+ T cells sorted from blood, taken at week 4, from a patient treated with tofacitinib. These receptors were taken from a human donor with alopecia areata.

The chain couples TRBV11-2 to TRBJ2-3, with D unresolved. The V end was cut by 5 bases, the J end by 5 bases, with 11 bases between. The V gene's germline CDR1 is SGHAT and CDR2 FQNNGV. This CDR3 has 13 residues. The CDR3: CASSIRPLDTQYF. CDR3 DNA: TGTGCCAGCAGCATCAGACCACTAGATACGCAGTATTTT. Looking up the rest from reference TRBV11-2 and TRBJ2-3 gives the full variable domain: EAGVAQSPRYKIIEKRQSVAFWCNPISGHATLYWYQQILGQGPKLLIQFQNNGVVDDSQLPKDRFSAERLKGVDSTLKIQPAKLEDSAVYLCASSIRPLDTQYFGPGTRLTVL.

DNA of the CDR3: TGTGCCAGCACCCGGAGTGGGGGGTACGAGCAGTACTTC. It yields the protein CASTRSGGYEQYF. The gene calls are TRBV28 and TRBJ2-7; D is perhaps TRBD2 (6 bases). Germline CDR1 reads MDHEN; CDR2 reads SYDVKM. The V end was cut by 7 bases, the J end by 4 bases, with 14 bases between. The CDR3 consists of 13 residues.

The CDR3 region has the DNA TGTGCCAGCCGCCCGACACGGCTAGCCAAAAACATTCAGTACTTC. Its protein is CASRPTRLAKNIQYF. V gene TRBV4-2 combines with J gene TRBJ2-4, with D unclear. Germline V gene lookup returns CDR1 LGHNA and CDR2 YNFKEQ. The CDR3 is made up of 15 amino acids. The V gene lost 8 bases and the J gene lost 0 bases, with 14 bases spanning the gap.

This clone has a single count. The V call is TRBV29-1, the J call TRBJ1-2; D gene ambiguous. This CDR3 comprises 14 residues. Per germline, CDR1 SQVTM and CDR2 ANQGSEA. With 3 bases removed from V and 3 bases from J, the gap between germline ends came to 14 bases. The CDR3: CSVDKMVGDYGYTF. The DNA for the CDR3 is TGCAGCGTTGACAAAATGGTGGGAGACTATGGCTACACCTTC.

The table lists this clone with a few counts. The CDR3 loop is CATGGEEETQYF. In DNA, the CDR3 is TGTGCCACCGGGGGGGAGGAAGAGACCCAGTACTTC. This rearrangement joins TRBV2 to TRBJ2-5, with 8 bases aligning to TRBD2. With 10 bases clipped from V and 3 bases from J, the junction kept 4 bases outside the gene matches. The CDR3 runs to 12 residues. The germline CDR1 and CDR2 sequences are SNHLY and FYNNEI.

The CDR3 is CATSRDGSGYGANVLTF. DNA for the CDR3: TGTGCCACCAGCAGAGATGGTTCGGGTTACGGGGCCAACGTCCTGACTTTC. The gene calls are TRBV15 and TRBJ2-6; D is uncertain. Trimming left V 0 bases short and J 4 bases short, with 13 bases between. Germline CDR1 reads LNHNV; CDR2 reads YYDKDF (reference sequence). The CDR3 covers 17 residues.

The V gene is TRBV29-1, the J gene TRBJ1-2, with D perhaps matching TRBD1 (5 bases). The CDR3 has 13 amino acids. Germline V gene lookup returns CDR1 SQVTM and CDR2 ANQGSEA. Trimming cost V 8 bases and J 3 bases, with 16 bases left between them. CDR3 coding DNA: TGCAGCTCGGAAGAGGGGACCCACTATGGCTACACCTTC. Protein product: CSSEEGTHYGYTF.

This clone was seen a handful of times. The V call is TRBV4-2, the J call TRBJ2-5, with TRBD2 identical over 10 bases. The CDR3 is 17 residues long. From germline, CDR1 is LGHNA and CDR2 YNFKEQ. The junction had 7 bases not matched to a gene; V was cut back by 0 bases and J by 3 bases. CDR3 sequence reads: CASSQDYGLAGEETQYF. The CDR3 DNA reads as TGTGCCAGCAGCCAAGATTATGGGCTAGCGGGGGAAGAGACCCAGTACTTC.

This chain joins TRBV11-1 and TRBJ1-2; D possibly corresponds to TRBD1 (5 bases). CDR1 and CDR2 from the germline V gene are SGHAT and FQDESV (reference sequence). CDR3 size: 13 residues. Trimming left V 5 bases short and J 4 bases short, with 11 bases between. CDR3 region: CASSRGGIYGYTF. The CDR3 DNA is TGTGCCAGCAGCCGTGGGGGGATCTATGGCTACACCTTC.

This clone was seen a handful of times. CDR3 nucleotide sequence: TGTGCCAGCAGCTTGGAAACCAATGAGCAGTTCTTC. Amino acids: CASSLETNEQFF. This chain uses TRBV5-6 with TRBJ2-1; D is ambiguous. Germline V lookup: CDR1 SGHDT, CDR2 YYEEEE. This CDR3 region has 12 residues. V dropped 0 bases and J dropped 6 bases, with 4 bases sitting between them. The complete variable domain, with remaining parts taken from reference TRBV5-6 and TRBJ2-1, reads DAGVTQSPTHLIKTRGQQVTLRCSPKSGHDTVSWYQQALGQGPQFIFQYYEEEERQRGNFPDRFSGHQFPNYSSELNVNALLLGDSALYLCASSLETNEQFFGPGTRLTVL.

This clone showed up just a few times. The V gene is TRBV7-8, the J gene TRBJ2-6; D not certain. The CDR3 spans 14 residues. Germline CDR1 reads SGHVS; CDR2 reads FQNEAQ. V was shortened by 1 base and J by 13 bases, with 14 bases between the two germline ends. CDR3 bases: TGTGCCAGCAGCTTAGTTGGCCTAGTAAAGGTCCTGACTTTC. It specifies CASSLVGLVKVLTF. Filled out from reference TRBV7-8 and TRBJ2-6, the complete variable domain reads GAGVSQSPRYKVAKRGQDVALRCDPISGHVSLFWYQQALGQGPEFLTYFQNEAQLDKSGLPSDRFFAERPEGSVSTLKIQRTQQEDSAVYLCASSLVGLVKVLTFGAGSRLTVL.

The rearrangement uses TRBV30 and TRBJ2-1; no clear D. Germline loops: CDR1 GTSNPN, CDR2 SVGIG (reference sequence). Trimming left V 4 bases short and J 6 bases short, with 16 bases between. CDR3 length: 14 amino acids. CDR3 in amino acids: CAWISPGLINEQFF. The CDR3 region has the DNA TGTGCCTGGATCTCGCCGGGTTTAATCAATGAGCAGTTCTTC.

This clone was seen only a few times. The chain combines TRBV6-5 with TRBJ2-2, with 8 positions matching TRBD1. CDR3 length: 14 residues. Germline trimming cut 6 bases from V and 1 base from J; bases unmatched to any gene: 1. Germline V gene lookup returns CDR1 MNHEY and CDR2 SVGAGI. CDR3 region: CASRGTGNTGELFF. CDR3 sequence (DNA): TGTGCCAGCAGGGGGACAGGGAACACCGGGGAGCTGTTTTTT.

V usage is TRBV4-1 and J usage is TRBJ1-3; weak D call: TRBD1 (5 bases). Germline CDR1 is MGHRA and CDR2 is YSYEKL. The CDR3 loop spans 16 amino acids. Trimming removed 1 base at V and 0 bases at J, with 10 bases between. The CDR3 loop reads CASSQGDGRSGNTIYF. The CDR3 coding sequence is TGCGCCAGCAGCCAAGGGGACGGGCGCTCTGGAAACACCATATATTTT.

The chain links TRBV5-6 to TRBJ2-5, with D maybe TRBD1 (6 bases). Between the trimmed V and J ends, which lost 7 bases and 0 bases, there was a span of 10 bases. The CDR3 is made up of 13 amino acids. The germline V gene has CDR1 SGHDT and CDR2 YYEEEE. The CDR3 nucleotides are TGTGCCAGCTCGGACAGTTACCAAGAGACCCAGTACTTC. Its protein is CASSDSYQETQYF.

The J gene is TRBJ2-5, the V gene TRBV29-1; weak D call: TRBD2 (5 bases). CDR1 is SQVTM, CDR2 ANQGSEA, per germline. The CDR3 has 12 residues. V was trimmed by 4 bases and J by 5 bases, leaving 11 bases between them. CDR3 coding DNA: TGCAGCGTTGGGGAGAATGGTGAGACCCAGTACTTC. Residues: CSVGENGETQYF.

This CDR3 is CASSVDRASYNEQFF. The CDR3 DNA sequence: TGTGCCAGCAGCGTAGACAGGGCCTCCTACAATGAGCAGTTCTTC. The genes are TRBV9 and TRBJ2-1, with D possibly being TRBD1 (6 bases). Germline V gene lookup returns CDR1 SGDLS and CDR2 YYNGEE. The CDR3 runs 15 residues. Between the trimmed V and J ends, which lost 0 bases and 0 bases, there was a span of 7 bases.

The rearrangement uses TRBV5-4 and TRBJ1-2; TRBD1 might be the D (6 bases). This CDR3 is built from 16 residues. V was cut by 4 bases and J by 4 bases, with 20 bases left in between. Per germline, CDR1 SGHNT and CDR2 YYREEE (reference sequence). The CDR3 region has the DNA TGTGCCAGCAGCATCTTTGACCTAGGGGGGAGCTATGGCTACACCTTC. Its translation is CASSIFDLGGSYGYTF.

V and J are TRBV27 and TRBJ1-5, with 9 bases that match TRBD1. Germline CDR1 and CDR2: MNHEY and SMNVEV (reference sequence). Trimming at V came to 5 bases and at J to 4 bases, leaving 6 bases not matched to a gene. This CDR3 spans 15 amino acids. The CDR3 here is CASSPQGARNQPQHF. Here the CDR3 DNA reads TGTGCCAGCAGTCCACAGGGGGCAAGGAATCAGCCCCAGCATTTT.

The V call is TRBV29-1, the J call TRBJ2-1, with 12 bases lining up with TRBD2. The CDR3 loop spans 14 amino acids. Germline V gene sequence: CDR1 SQVTM, CDR2 ANQGSEA. V lost 7 bases, J lost 7 bases, and 8 bases stayed unmatched. The chain's CDR3 is CSGGLAGPQNEQFF. The CDR3 nucleotides are TGCAGCGGCGGACTAGCGGGGCCTCAGAATGAGCAGTTCTTC.

The gene calls are TRBV7-8 and TRBJ1-2; no firm D call. The CDR3 totals 16 residues. Trimming removed 4 bases at V and 3 bases at J, with 18 bases between. The germline gives CDR1 SGHVS, CDR2 FQNEAQ. This CDR3 is CASSSFSWYGDYGYTF. The CDR3 nucleotides are TGTGCCAGCAGCTCTTTTAGTTGGTATGGGGACTATGGCTACACCTTC. Using reference TRBV7-8 and TRBJ1-2 for the parts outside the CDR3, the full variable domain is GAGVSQSPRYKVAKRGQDVALRCDPISGHVSLFWYQQALGQGPEFLTYFQNEAQLDKSGLPSDRFFAERPEGSVSTLKIQRTQQEDSAVYLCASSSFSWYGDYGYTFGSGTRLTVV.

This chain links TRBV2 with TRBJ2-7; D may be TRBD2 (6 bases). The V end was cut by 3 bases, the J end by 2 bases, with 11 bases between. The length of the CDR3 is 14 residues. The germline V gene encodes CDR1 SNHLY and CDR2 FYNNEI. CDR3 nucleotide sequence: TGTGCCAGCAGTGATTGGGGGGACCCCTACGAGCAGTACTTC. As protein: CASSDWGDPYEQYF.